The rows below give T cell receptor beta chains drawn from one sample of a study of OX40 agonist ivuxolimab in advanced cancers. The data were produced by immunoSEQ multiplex PCR, yet TCRdb's version contains in-frame clones alone and is incomplete. The data show about 75,000 clones, more than 75% seen once. This material consisted of CD4+ or CD8+ T cells sorted from blood, taken in a trial of the OX40 agonist ivuxolimab. These receptors all stem from an adult with an advanced solid tumor such as melanoma, head and neck, liver or kidney cancer. Each CDR3 is given with its conserved first and last residue. The D gene is left open where the match is weak. Clone size is not always given. Where it is, it says once, few, many or a class for expanded clones.

V: TRBV28
D: TRBD1
J: TRBJ2-1
size: NA
CDR3: CASSFLGDRGPGLQFF
DNA: TGTGCCAGCAGTTTCTTAGGGGACAGGGGACCGGGGTTACAGTTCTTC

V: TRBV2
D: TRBD1
J: TRBJ1-1
size: once
CDR3: CASRYGQGVAEAFF
DNA: TGTGCCAGCAGGTACGGACAGGGGGTTGCTGAAGCTTTCTTT

V: TRBV5-1
D: NA
J: TRBJ1-5
size: NA
CDR3: CASSWESVGEGVYSNQPQHF
DNA: TGCGCCAGCAGCTGGGAGAGCGTAGGGGAGGGGGTTTATAGCAATCAGCCCCAGCATTTT

V: TRBV4-3
D: NA
J: TRBJ2-3
size: NA
CDR3: CASGVGRASSTDTQYF
DNA: TGCGCCAGCGGGGTGGGCAGGGCCTCTAGCACAGATACGCAGTATTTT

V: TRBV19
D: TRBD1
J: TRBJ2-5
size: NA
CDR3: CASSARDRGNRETQYF
DNA: TGTGCCAGTAGTGCTAGGGACAGGGGGAATCGTGAGACCCAGTACTTC

V: TRBV5-5
D: TRBD1
J: TRBJ2-3
size: NA
CDR3: CASSPPGQLTDTQYF
DNA: TGTGCCAGCAGCCCTCCGGGACAGCTCACAGATACGCAGTATTTT

V: TRBV28
D: TRBD2
J: TRBJ2-3
size: NA
CDR3: CASTLPGLVPDTQYF
DNA: TGTGCCAGCACTCTCCCGGGACTAGTCCCAGATACGCAGTATTTT

V: TRBV30
D: NA
J: TRBJ2-1
size: NA
CDR3: CAWSNLGEVSSEQFF
DNA: TGTGCCTGGAGTAATTTGGGGGAGGTTTCTAGTGAGCAGTTCTTC

V: TRBV5-1
D: TRBD1
J: TRBJ2-7
size: NA
CDR3: CASSPRTGYGEQYF
DNA: TGCGCCAGCAGCCCGAGGACAGGCTATGGGGAGCAGTACTTC

V: TRBV5-1
D: NA
J: TRBJ2-2
size: NA
CDR3: CASSLDRGELFF
DNA: TGCGCCAGCAGCTTGGATAGAGGGGAGCTGTTTTTT

V: TRBV9
D: NA
J: TRBJ2-6
size: NA
CDR3: CASRSGANVLTF
DNA: TGTGCCAGTCGCTCTGGGGCCAACGTCCTGACTTTC

V: TRBV4-2
D: NA
J: TRBJ1-4
size: NA
CDR3: CASSLAGEKLFF
DNA: TGTGCCAGCAGCCTGGCAGGTGAAAAACTGTTTTTT

V: TRBV27
D: TRBD2
J: TRBJ2-1
size: NA
CDR3: CASSHSIGLAGSVYNEQFF
DNA: TGTGCCAGCAGTCACTCCATAGGACTAGCGGGGTCGGTTTACAATGAGCAGTTCTTC

V: TRBV4-2
D: NA
J: TRBJ1-3
size: NA
CDR3: CASSQDATAGSGNTIYF
DNA: TGTGCCAGCAGCCAAGATGCTACAGCGGGCTCTGGAAACACCATATATTTT

V: TRBV15
D: NA
J: TRBJ1-1
size: NA
CDR3: CATSRDLQGNTEAFF
DNA: TGTGCCACCAGCAGAGATTTACAGGGGAACACTGAAGCTTTCTTT

V: TRBV7-2
D: NA
J: TRBJ1-1
size: NA
CDR3: CASSFTTGAAFF
DNA: TGTGCCAGCAGCTTTACGACAGGTGCCGCTTTCTTT

V: TRBV27
D: TRBD2
J: TRBJ2-1
size: once
CDR3: CASSFPTSGSGEQFF
DNA: TGTGCCAGCAGTTTCCCCACTAGCGGGAGTGGTGAGCAGTTCTTC

V: TRBV4-3
D: TRBD2
J: TRBJ2-3
size: NA
CDR3: CASSQTSWDTQYF
DNA: TGCGCCAGCAGCCAGACTAGCTGGGATACGCAGTATTTT

V: TRBV19
D: TRBD1
J: TRBJ1-5
size: NA
CDR3: CASSVGQGNQPQHF
DNA: TGTGCCAGTAGTGTCGGACAGGGAAATCAGCCCCAGCATTTT

V: TRBV6-1
D: NA
J: TRBJ2-7
size: NA
CDR3: CASRVPMADEQYF
DNA: TGTGCCAGCCGGGTACCCATGGCAGACGAGCAGTACTTC

V: TRBV6-6
D: TRBD1
J: TRBJ1-1
size: NA
CDR3: CASSLPGQAFF
DNA: TGTGCCAGCAGCTTACCGGGACAGGCTTTCTTT

V: TRBV30
D: TRBD1
J: TRBJ2-5
size: NA
CDR3: CAWRGQGVETQYF
DNA: TGTGCCTGGAGAGGGCAGGGGGTAGAGACCCAGTACTTC